Each of the 24 T cell receptor beta chains below was sequenced from the same sample in a study of chemoradiotherapy in HPV16-positive cancers. Libraries were prepared by immunoSEQ multiplex PCR; TCRdb keeps only in-frame clonotypes and omits some of them. The sample consists of around 30,000 clones, about nine tenths of them appearing once. The material was blood, obtained from a patient who underwent chemoradiotherapy. The receptors here all came from a human donor with HPV-associated anogenital cancer.

In DNA form, the CDR3 reads TGTGCCAGCAGTTTACCTAGCGGGGCCGGGGAGACCCAGTACTTC. This gives the protein CASSLPSGAGETQYF. The chain joins TRBV28 to TRBJ2-5; TRBD2 agrees at 9 bases. This CDR3 has 15 residues. V shed 2 bases, J shed 5 bases, and the junction held 6 bases outside the gene matches. The germline gives CDR1 MDHEN, CDR2 SYDVKM.

This clone was seen only once. This sequence joins TRBV6-5 and TRBJ1-1; 10 bases fit TRBD1. Germline CDR1 and CDR2: MNHEY and SVGAGI. The trim removed 8 bases at V and 0 bases at J, leaving 6 bases unmatched. CDR3 length equals 15 residues. Here the CDR3 reads CASGRQGALNTEAFF. CDR3 nucleotides: TGTGCCAGCGGGAGACAGGGGGCCTTGAACACTGAAGCTTTCTTT.

The chain recombines TRBV5-1 with TRBJ2-3; 15 bases align to TRBD2. With 4 bases clipped from V and 2 bases from J, the junction kept 14 bases outside the gene matches. The germline V gene encodes CDR1 SGHRS and CDR2 YFSETQ. The CDR3 spans 20 residues. CDR3: CASSPTGLAGGIFTTDTQYF. CDR3 coding DNA: TGCGCCAGCAGCCCGACAGGACTAGCGGGAGGGATTTTCACCACAGATACGCAGTATTTT.

The chain recombines TRBV7-2 with TRBJ1-3; 10 bases are shared with TRBD1. Germline assignment: CDR1 SGHTA and CDR2 FQGNSA. Trimming at V came to 0 bases and at J to 1 base, leaving 0 bases not matched to a gene. The CDR3 is 16 amino acids. The chain's CDR3 is CASSLAGQGSGNTIYF. Here the CDR3 DNA reads TGTGCCAGCAGCTTAGCGGGACAGGGGTCTGGAAACACCATATATTTT.

The chain uses TRBV6-1 and TRBJ1-2; D not certain. Germline CDR1 MNHNS, CDR2 SASEGT. V was trimmed by 0 bases and J by 4 bases, leaving 6 bases between them. CDR3 length: 13 residues. The CDR3 coding sequence is TGTGCCAGCAGTGAAGCTCGATCCTATGGCTACACCTTC. Its protein is CASSEARSYGYTF.

The chain employs TRBV2 and TRBJ2-7; no clear D gene. The CDR3 covers 14 residues. CDR1 is SNHLY and CDR2 is FYNNEI in the germline V gene. Between the trimmed V and J ends, which lost 4 bases and 1 base, there was a span of 11 bases. CDR3 sequence reads: CASSGVTQSYEQYF. CDR3 nucleotide sequence: TGTGCCAGCAGTGGAGTGACACAATCCTACGAGCAGTACTTC.

This chain uses TRBV9 with TRBJ1-5; D unclear. Germline-derived CDR1 and CDR2 are SGDLS and YYNGEE. Trimming pared 3 bases from V and 3 bases from J, leaving 7 bases between. There are 13 residues in the CDR3. CDR3 amino acids: CASSAHPNQPQHF. The CDR3 bases are TGTGCCAGCAGCGCCCATCCCAATCAGCCCCAGCATTTT.

The chain joins TRBV5-4 to TRBJ2-6, with D uncertain. The CDR3 has 11 amino acids. V was trimmed by 0 bases and J by 11 bases, leaving 3 bases between them. The germline V gene has CDR1 SGHNT and CDR2 YYREEE (reference sequence). CDR3 protein: CASSLGDVLTF. The DNA of the CDR3 is TGTGCCAGCAGCTTGGGAGACGTCCTGACTTTC. Together with reference TRBV5-4 and TRBJ2-6, the CDR3 gives the full variable domain: ETGVTQSPTHLIKTRGQQVTLRCSSQSGHNTVSWYQQALGQGPQFIFQYYREEENGRGNFPPRFSGLQFPNYSSELNVNALELDDSALYLCASSLGDVLTFGAGSRLTVL.

The rearrangement joins TRBV7-2 to TRBJ2-1, with D possibly matching TRBD2 (7 bases). This CDR3 spans 15 amino acids. The ends were cut back, 5 bases at V and 6 bases at J, with 17 bases in the middle. Germline V gives CDR1 SGHTA, CDR2 FQGNSA. The CDR3 DNA reads as TGTGCCAGCAGCCGTACTGGGGGGGCCGTCAATGAGCAGTTCTTC. This translates into CASSRTGGAVNEQFF.

The chain employs TRBV5-4 and TRBJ2-7, with D perhaps matching TRBD1 or TRBD2 (5 bases each). Trimming pared 0 bases from V and 4 bases from J, leaving 8 bases between. The CDR3 extends over 13 amino acids. Germline loops: CDR1 SGHNT, CDR2 YYREEE (reference sequence). Written as DNA, the CDR3 is TGTGCCAGCAGCTTGGGGGACGGGTACGAGCAGTACTTC. Amino acid sequence: CASSLGDGYEQYF. Looking up the rest from reference TRBV5-4 and TRBJ2-7 gives the full variable domain: ETGVTQSPTHLIKTRGQQVTLRCSSQSGHNTVSWYQQALGQGPQFIFQYYREEENGRGNFPPRFSGLQFPNYSSELNVNALELDDSALYLCASSLGDGYEQYFGPGTRLTVT.

This clone appeared a few times. The chain carries TRBV15 and TRBJ1-1; 8 bases match TRBD1. The germline V gene encodes CDR1 LNHNV and CDR2 YYDKDF (reference sequence). Trimming removed 0 bases from V and 4 bases from J; junction bases left unmatched: 7. The CDR3 loop spans 16 amino acids. The CDR3, as DNA: TGTGCCACCAGCAGAGAGACAGGGGCAGGTGGCACTGAAGCTTTCTTT. The encoded protein is CATSRETGAGGTEAFF. The entire variable domain, with the rest obtained from reference TRBV15 and TRBJ1-1, is as follows: DAMVIQNPRYQVTQFGKPVTLSCSQTLNHNVMYWYQQKSSQAPKLLFHYYDKDFNNEADTPDNFQSRRPNTSFCFLDIRSPGLGDTAMYLCATSRETGAGGTEAFFGQGTRLTVV.

The chain is built from TRBV27 and TRBJ1-5; D is possibly TRBD1 (6 bases). CDR3 length equals 14 residues. Germline CDR1 is MNHEY and CDR2 is SMNVEV (reference sequence). Trimming left V 8 bases short and J 7 bases short, with 18 bases between. CDR3 region: CASGTLQGRQPQHF. CDR3 nucleotide sequence: TGTGCCAGCGGGACACTCCAAGGGAGACAGCCCCAGCATTTT.

The V and J genes are TRBV4-2 and TRBJ1-3, with a tentative D call TRBD1 (6 bases). Germline V lookup: CDR1 LGHNA, CDR2 YNFKEQ. V was shortened by 1 base and J by 1 base, with 14 bases between the two germline ends. The CDR3 is made up of 17 amino acids. The CDR3 DNA is TGTGCCAGCAGCCAAGCAGGGGACGTAGCTTCTGGAAACACCATATATTTT. Encoded protein: CASSQAGDVASGNTIYF.

The chain combines TRBV2 with TRBJ2-3, with D unclear. This CDR3 has 12 amino acids. CDR1 and CDR2 (germline): SNHLY, FYNNEI. V gave up 7 bases and J gave up 2 bases, with 7 bases separating them. The DNA for the CDR3 is TGTGCCAGCACGACTTACACAGATACGCAGTATTTT. Protein: CASTTYTDTQYF.

The chain joins TRBV9 to TRBJ1-1; unclear D gene. Germline V gene sequence: CDR1 SGDLS, CDR2 YYNGEE. V gave up 4 bases and J gave up 5 bases, with 15 bases separating them. This CDR3 region has 14 residues. The DNA of the CDR3 is TGTGCCAGCAGCCCCTATGGAGGGAGGACTGAAGCTTTCTTT. Protein sequence: CASSPYGGRTEAFF. The full variable domain, its missing parts supplied by reference TRBV9 and TRBJ1-1, is DSGVTQTPKHLITATGQRVTLRCSPRSGDLSVYWYQQSLDQGLQFLIQYYNGEERAKGNILERFSAQQFPDLHSELNLSSLELGDSALYFCASSPYGGRTEAFFGQGTRLTVV.

The rearrangement joins TRBV15 to TRBJ2-7; 8 bases are a match to TRBD1. Germline CDR1 LNHNV, CDR2 YYDKDF (reference sequence). V was clipped by 0 bases and J by 2 bases; unmatched bases: 9. The CDR3 consists of 17 residues. The CDR3: CATSRDKYGQGPYEQYF. DNA for the CDR3: TGTGCCACCAGCAGAGATAAGTACGGACAGGGCCCCTACGAGCAGTACTTC.

This chain uses TRBV14 with TRBJ1-1; no firm D call. Germline V lookup: CDR1 SGHDN, CDR2 FVKESK. CDR3 length equals 14 residues. Trimming removed 0 bases from V and 11 bases from J, with 16 bases in between. The CDR3 loop is CASSQDLLGLGAFF. The CDR3 nucleotides read TGTGCCAGCAGCCAAGATCTTCTAGGTTTGGGGGCTTTCTTT.

This clone has a handful of counts. Other DNA sequences of this sample code for an identical CDR3. This sequence joins TRBV6-5 and TRBJ2-1, with D possibly being TRBD1 or TRBD2 (6 bases each). Germline V lookup: CDR1 MNHEY, CDR2 SVGAGI. This CDR3 is 13 amino acids long. V was pared by 3 bases and J by 8 bases, with 11 bases between. This CDR3 reads CASSYSGADEQFF. As DNA, the CDR3 is TGTGCCAGCAGTTATTCGGGGGCCGATGAGCAGTTCTTC.

The rearrangement links TRBV9 to TRBJ2-3; 10 positions agree with TRBD1. CDR3 length equals 17 residues. The trim removed 4 bases at V and 1 base at J, leaving 9 bases unmatched. CDR1 is SGDLS and CDR2 is YYNGEE in the germline V gene. CDR3 sequence reads: CASSLWTGGTGTDTQYF. CDR3 DNA sequence: TGTGCCAGCAGCCTCTGGACAGGGGGTACGGGCACAGATACGCAGTATTTT.

The chain joins TRBV5-6 to TRBJ2-4, with D unresolved. V gave up 2 bases and J gave up 7 bases, with 7 bases separating them. Germline V lookup: CDR1 SGHDT, CDR2 YYEEEE. The CDR3 spans 12 residues. The CDR3 DNA reads as TGTGCCAGCAGCTTTACGGGTAACATTCAGTACTTC. Residues: CASSFTGNIQYF.

This chain uses TRBV7-8 with TRBJ1-2, with D possibly being TRBD1 (5 bases). Trimming pared 5 bases from V and 0 bases from J, leaving 19 bases between. The germline gives CDR1 SGHVS, CDR2 FQNEAQ. The CDR3 spans 17 residues. CDR3 DNA: TGTGCCAGCAGCCCGGGGGGTATGGCAGCGCCTAACTATGGCTACACCTTC. Protein: CASSPGGMAAPNYGYTF.

The chain has TRBV4-3 and TRBJ1-1; unclear D gene. CDR1 is LGHNA, CDR2 YSLEER, per germline. The CDR3 spans 15 residues. The V end lost 0 bases, the J end lost 0 bases, and 8 bases lay between the germline ends. CDR3 residues: CASSQETALNTEAFF. The CDR3 coding sequence is TGCGCCAGCAGCCAAGAAACGGCCCTGAACACTGAAGCTTTCTTT.

The gene calls are TRBV5-1 and TRBJ1-4; 11 bases align to TRBD1. This CDR3 spans 14 amino acids. CDR1 is SGHRS and CDR2 is YFSETQ in the germline V gene. V gave up 2 bases and J gave up 7 bases; unmatched junction bases: 1. This chain's CDR3 is CASSFGQGAEKLFF. CDR3 bases: TGCGCCAGCAGCTTTGGACAGGGGGCTGAAAAACTGTTTTTT.

This clone was counted a single time. This chain links TRBV6-1 with TRBJ1-2; 8 bases line up with TRBD1. V lost 0 bases, J lost 1 base, and 4 bases stayed unmatched. The CDR3 length is 16 residues. Germline CDR1 MNHNS, CDR2 SASEGT. DNA of the CDR3: TGTGCCAGCAGTGAAGCCGGGACAGGTTTTAACTATGGCTACACCTTC. It encodes CASSEAGTGFNYGYTF.